This entry lists 3 T cell receptor beta chains sequenced from one sample in a study of beta chain features in type 1 diabetes. What was sequenced were expressed TCRB transcripts, since all of the isolated RNA had been reverse transcribed. Assay: immunoSEQ multiplex PCR; the TCRdb copy retains only in-frame clones and omits some. This sample has some 180,000 clones, with approximately 13% found just once. Sequenced material: central memory CD4+ T cells from blood. The source of these receptors is a woman between 18 and 29 years old in good health.

In its sample, this clone was seen a few times. The rearrangement links TRBV28 to TRBJ2-5; 8 bases match TRBD1. Trimming cost V 6 bases and J 2 bases; bases outside gene matches: 11. This CDR3 contains 16 residues. Germline values: CDR1 MDHEN, CDR2 SYDVKM. In nucleotides, the CDR3 is TGTGCCAGCAGCGGGACAGGTCGGCCTAAACAAGAGACCCAGTACTTC. It specifies CASSGTGRPKQETQYF.

This sequence joins TRBV7-8 and TRBJ2-1; D ambiguous. Between the trimmed V and J ends, which lost 0 bases and 7 bases, there was a span of 7 bases. The CDR3 consists of 13 residues. Per germline, CDR1 SGHVS and CDR2 FQNEAQ. In DNA form, the CDR3 reads TGTGCCAGCAGCTTAGCTCTGAGGAATGAGCAGTTCTTC. Amino acids: CASSLALRNEQFF.

This clone was observed at least ten times. The V call is TRBV2, the J call TRBJ2-6; D is unclear. V lost 4 bases and J lost 3, with 10 bases in between. The germline CDR1 and CDR2 sequences are SNHLY and FYNNEI. The CDR3 is 15 amino acids. CDR3 protein: CASSGQNLGANVLTF. The CDR3 region has the DNA TGTGCCAGCAGTGGGCAGAACCTTGGGGCCAACGTCCTGACTTTC.